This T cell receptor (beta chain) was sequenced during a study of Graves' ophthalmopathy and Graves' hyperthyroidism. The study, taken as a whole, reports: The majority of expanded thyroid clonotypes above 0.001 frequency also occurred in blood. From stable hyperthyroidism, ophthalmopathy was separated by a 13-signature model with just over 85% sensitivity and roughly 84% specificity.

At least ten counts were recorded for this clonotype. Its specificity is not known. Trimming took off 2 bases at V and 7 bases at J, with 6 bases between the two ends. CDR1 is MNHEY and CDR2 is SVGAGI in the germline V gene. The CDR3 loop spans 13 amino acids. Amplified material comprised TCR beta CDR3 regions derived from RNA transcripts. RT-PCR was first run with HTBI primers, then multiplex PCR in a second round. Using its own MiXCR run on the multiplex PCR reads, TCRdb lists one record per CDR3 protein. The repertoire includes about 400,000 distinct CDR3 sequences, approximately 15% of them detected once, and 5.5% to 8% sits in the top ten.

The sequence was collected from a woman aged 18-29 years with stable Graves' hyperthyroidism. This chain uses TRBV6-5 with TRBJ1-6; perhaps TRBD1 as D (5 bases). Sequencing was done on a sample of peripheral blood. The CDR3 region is CASSYGTNSPLHF. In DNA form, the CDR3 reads TGTGCCAGCAGTTACGGGACCAATTCACCCCTCCACTTT.